A single T cell receptor beta chain is shown here with its context. Each sorted subset replicate got 200 ng genomic DNA, tens of thousands of genomes. Assay used: immunoSEQ multiplex PCR; TCRdb lists only in-frame clones, some missing. The sample has about 2.1 million clones, around 93% seen once. V shed 5 bases and J shed 5 bases, with 12 bases lying between them. The CDR3 has 13 residues. The germline CDR1 and CDR2 sequences are MDHEN and SYDVKM. Naive-designated CD8 cells lacked CD45RO, were positively enriched for CCR7, and omitted terminally differentiated effector memory CD45RA+ cells. The data derive from a study of shared clonotypes between healthy human individuals. Across the whole study: There were three CD4 naive, three CD4 memory, two CD8 naive and one CD8 memory plates per donor.

The chain has TRBV28 and TRBJ1-1, with D possibly being TRBD1 (5 bases). The specimen sequenced was naive CD8+ T cells from PBMCs. The TCR was taken from a man aged 18 to 29 in good health. Some clones in this sample may be carry-over from other donors' samples. CDR3 DNA: TGTGCCAGCAGTCAAGCGGGGCCAACTGAAGCTTTCTTT. Its translation: CASSQAGPTEAFF.